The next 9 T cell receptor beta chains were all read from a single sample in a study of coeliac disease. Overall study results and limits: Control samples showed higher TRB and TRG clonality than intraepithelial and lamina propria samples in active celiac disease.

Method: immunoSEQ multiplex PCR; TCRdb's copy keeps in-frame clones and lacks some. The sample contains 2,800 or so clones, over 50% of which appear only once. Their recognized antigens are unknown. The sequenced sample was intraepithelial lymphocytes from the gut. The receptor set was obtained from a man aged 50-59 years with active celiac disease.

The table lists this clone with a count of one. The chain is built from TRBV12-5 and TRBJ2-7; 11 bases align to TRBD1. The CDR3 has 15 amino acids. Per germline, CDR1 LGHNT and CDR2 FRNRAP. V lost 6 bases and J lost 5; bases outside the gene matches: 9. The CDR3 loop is CASGPGQGALDEQYF. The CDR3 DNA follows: TGTGCTAGTGGACCCGGACAGGGGGCATTGGACGAGCAGTACTTC.

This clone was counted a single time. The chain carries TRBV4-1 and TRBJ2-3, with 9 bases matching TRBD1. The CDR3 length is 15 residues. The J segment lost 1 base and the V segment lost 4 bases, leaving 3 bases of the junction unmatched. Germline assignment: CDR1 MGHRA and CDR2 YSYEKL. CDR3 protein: CASSPRTGGTDTQYF. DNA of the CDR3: TGCGCCAGCAGCCCGAGGACAGGGGGCACAGATACGCAGTATTTT.

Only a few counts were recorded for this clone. CDR3 in DNA: TGTGCCAGCAGCTTAGAGGCTAGCGGGAGAACAGATACGCAGTATTTT. Its protein is CASSLEASGRTDTQYF. The gene calls are TRBV11-2 and TRBJ2-3; 10 bases line up with TRBD2. This CDR3 is 16 amino acids long. Germline CDR1 and CDR2: SGHAT and FQNNGV. The ends lost 0 bases at V and 3 bases at J; junction bases unmatched: 3.

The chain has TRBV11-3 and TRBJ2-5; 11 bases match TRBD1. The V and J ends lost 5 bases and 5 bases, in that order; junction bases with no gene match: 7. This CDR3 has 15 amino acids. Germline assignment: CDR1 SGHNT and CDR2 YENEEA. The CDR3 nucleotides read TGTGCCAGCAGCCCAAGGACAGGGGGCGTGGAGACCCAGTACTTC. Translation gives CASSPRTGGVETQYF. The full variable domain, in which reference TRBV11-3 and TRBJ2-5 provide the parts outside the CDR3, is EAGVVQSPRYKIIEKKQPVAFWCNPISGHNTLYWYLQNLGQGPELLIRYENEEAVDDSQLPKDRFSAERLKGVDSTLKIQPAELGDSAVYLCASSPRTGGVETQYFGPGTRLLVL.

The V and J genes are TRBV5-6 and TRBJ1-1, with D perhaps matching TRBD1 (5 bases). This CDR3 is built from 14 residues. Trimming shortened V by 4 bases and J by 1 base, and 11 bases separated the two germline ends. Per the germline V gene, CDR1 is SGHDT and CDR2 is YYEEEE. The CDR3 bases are TGTGCCAGCAGCCCCTGGGGGGGGAACACTGAAGCTTTCTTT. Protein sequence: CASSPWGGNTEAFF. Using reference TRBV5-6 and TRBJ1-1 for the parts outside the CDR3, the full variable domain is DAGVTQSPTHLIKTRGQQVTLRCSPKSGHDTVSWYQQALGQGPQFIFQYYEEEERQRGNFPDRFSGHQFPNYSSELNVNALLLGDSALYLCASSPWGGNTEAFFGQGTRLTVV.

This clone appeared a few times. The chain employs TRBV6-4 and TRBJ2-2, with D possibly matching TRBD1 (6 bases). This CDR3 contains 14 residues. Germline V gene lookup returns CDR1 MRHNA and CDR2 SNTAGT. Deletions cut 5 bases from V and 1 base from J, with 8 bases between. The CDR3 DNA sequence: TGTGCCAGCAGTTCAGGGGTGAACACCGGGGAGCTGTTTTTT. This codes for CASSSGVNTGELFF.

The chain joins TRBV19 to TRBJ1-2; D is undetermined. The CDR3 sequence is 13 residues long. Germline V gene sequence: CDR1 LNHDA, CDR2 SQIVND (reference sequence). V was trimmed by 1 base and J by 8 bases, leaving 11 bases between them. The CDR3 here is CASSIGLGSGYTF. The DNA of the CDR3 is TGTGCCAGTAGTATAGGGCTCGGGAGCGGCTACACCTTC.

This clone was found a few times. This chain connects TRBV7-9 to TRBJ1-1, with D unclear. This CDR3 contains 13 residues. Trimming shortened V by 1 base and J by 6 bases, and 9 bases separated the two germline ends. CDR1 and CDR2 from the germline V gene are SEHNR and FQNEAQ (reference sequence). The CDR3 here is CASSLDSSPEAFF. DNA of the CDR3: TGTGCCAGCAGCTTAGATAGTAGTCCTGAAGCTTTCTTT.

The CDR3 sequence is CASSDRLAGYNEQFF. CDR3 nucleotide sequence: TGTGCCAGCAGTGATCGGCTAGCGGGGTACAATGAGCAGTTCTTC. The rearrangement links TRBV2 to TRBJ2-1; 9 nucleotides align to TRBD2. V lost 3 bases and J lost 4; bases outside the gene matches: 4. Looked up from germline, CDR1 is SNHLY and CDR2 is FYNNEI. The CDR3 length is 15 residues. Supplemented by reference TRBV2 and TRBJ2-1, the full variable domain reads EPEVTQTPSHQVTQMGQEVILRCVPISNHLYFYWYRQILGQKVEFLVSFYNNEISEKSEIFDDQFSVERPDGSNFTLKIRSTKLEDSAMYFCASSDRLAGYNEQFFGPGTRLTVL.